Each of the 17 T cell receptor beta chains below was sequenced from the same sample in a study of CD8 T cells in ankylosing spondylitis. TCRdb ran MiXCR on the 5' RACE reads and lists one entry per CDR3 protein. Altogether roughly 250,000 distinct CDR3 sequences are present, over 9.5% being singletons, with the ten largest covering 2% to 3%. Source material: blood, either unsorted or a sorted T cell fraction (not recorded which). The receptors come from a male donor with ankylosing spondylitis or in good health (not recorded which).

The rearrangement joins TRBV2 to TRBJ2-3; 8 bases are shared with TRBD2. V gave up 7 bases and J gave up 1 base; unmatched junction bases: 7. The germline V gene encodes CDR1 SNHLY and CDR2 FYNNEI. The CDR3 runs 15 residues. The CDR3 loop reads CASKLSGGGTDTQYF. CDR3 coding DNA: TGTGCCAGCAAACTGAGCGGGGGAGGCACAGATACGCAGTATTTT. Filled out from reference TRBV2 and TRBJ2-3, the complete variable domain reads EPEVTQTPSHQVTQMGQEVILRCVPISNHLYFYWYRQILGQKVEFLVSFYNNEISEKSEIFDDQFSVERPDGSNFTLKIRSTKLEDSAMYFCASKLSGGGTDTQYFGPGTRLTVL.

This clonotype was recorded many times. This chain uses TRBV9 with TRBJ1-1; TRBD1 is a possible D gene (5 bases). V was pared by 0 bases and J by 7 bases, with 7 bases between. The CDR3 has 12 residues. Germline V gene lookup returns CDR1 SGDLS and CDR2 YYNGEE. CDR3 in DNA: TGTGCCAGCAGCGTAGGGGGGGGTGAAGCTTTCTTT. As protein: CASSVGGGEAFF.

This clonotype was counted ten times or more. The rearrangement joins TRBV3-1 to TRBJ2-2, with TRBD2 matching 8 bases. CDR1 is LGHDT, CDR2 YNNKEL, per germline (reference sequence). This CDR3 contains 18 residues. V trimming: 1 base; J trimming: 5 bases; junction bases outside the gene matches: 12. The CDR3 reads CASSQAGSGIRWTGELFF. The DNA for the CDR3 is TGTGCCAGCAGCCAAGCGGGTAGCGGGATCCGATGGACCGGGGAGCTGTTTTTT. Together with reference TRBV3-1 and TRBJ2-2, the CDR3 gives the full variable domain: DTAVSQTPKYLVTQMGNDKSIKCEQNLGHDTMYWYKQDSKKFLKIMFSYNNKELIINETVPNRFSPKSPDKAHLNLHINSLELGDSAVYFCASSQAGSGIRWTGELFFGEGSRLTVL.

This clonotype was counted many times. This chain links TRBV5-1 with TRBJ2-1; tentatively, D is TRBD2 (6 bases). Trimming took off 5 bases at V and 9 bases at J, with 21 bases between the two ends. CDR1 SGHRS and CDR2 YFSETQ come from the germline V gene. The length of the CDR3 is 15 residues. The CDR3 protein is CASSPGTQVPSEQFF. CDR3 nucleotide sequence: TGCGCCAGCAGTCCCGGGACTCAGGTTCCAAGTGAGCAGTTCTTC. The full variable domain, with the rest looked up from reference TRBV5-1 and TRBJ2-1, is KAGVTQTPRYLIKTRGQQVTLSCSPISGHRSVSWYQQTPGQGLQFLFEYFSETQRNKGNFPGRFSGRQFSNSRSEMNVSTLELGDSALYLCASSPGTQVPSEQFFGPGTRLTVL.

This clonotype turned up a few times. V gene TRBV7-9 combines with J gene TRBJ2-3; tentatively, D is TRBD2 (6 bases). The CDR3 is 14 amino acids. The V gene's germline CDR1 is SEHNR and CDR2 FQNEAQ (reference sequence). With 4 bases removed from V and 2 bases from J, the gap between germline ends came to 10 bases. The chain's CDR3 is CASSWRDFTDTQYF. DNA for the CDR3: TGTGCCAGCAGCTGGAGGGACTTCACAGATACGCAGTATTTT.

With regard to this clonotype: A read error may explain this, as a much larger clone is one base away. The chain combines TRBV7-2 with TRBJ2-5; D might be TRBD2 (6 bases). CDR1 SGHTA and CDR2 FQGNSA come from the germline V gene. The length of the CDR3 is 16 residues. V was cut by 4 bases and J by 7 bases, with 22 bases left in between. The CDR3 DNA sequence: TGTGCCAGCAGCTCCCCTGGCGGGGTGAGAAGAGGGACCCAGTACTTC. Its translation: CASSSPGGVRRGTQYF.

This clonotype was detected a few times. The rearrangement uses TRBV12-3 or TRBV12-4 and TRBJ2-1; D possibly uses TRBD1 or TRBD2 (5 bases each). The CDR3 extends over 13 amino acids. V gave up 2 bases and J gave up 9 bases, with 11 bases separating them. CDR3 coding DNA: TGTGCCAGCAGTTTAAAGATCGGGGCTGAGCAGTTCTTC. It is translated as CASSLKIGAEQFF.

This clonotype came up many times. The genes are TRBV24-1 and TRBJ2-1; D is undetermined. Germline V lookup: CDR1 KGHDR, CDR2 SFDVKD. The CDR3 is made up of 14 amino acids. V was clipped by 5 bases and J by 0 bases, with 7 bases between them. CDR3 region: CATSGGSSYNEQFF. In nucleotides, the CDR3 is TGTGCCACCAGTGGGGGAAGCTCCTACAATGAGCAGTTCTTC.

The genes are TRBV5-1 and TRBJ2-7; 9 nucleotides agree with TRBD1. The CDR3 is made up of 13 amino acids. Germline V lookup: CDR1 SGHRS, CDR2 YFSETQ. V shed 2 bases, J shed 12 bases, and the junction held 9 bases outside the gene matches. In nucleotides, the CDR3 is TGCGCCAGCAGCTTTGTCGACAGGGGGAGCCGGTACTTC. This sequence encodes CASSFVDRGSRYF.

This clonotype turned up a few times. This chain joins TRBV7-6 and TRBJ2-1; a possible D gene is TRBD1 (6 bases). Trimming removed 3 bases at V and 5 bases at J, with 14 bases between. The CDR3 totals 15 residues. CDR1 and CDR2 from the germline V gene are SGHVS and FNYEAQ. DNA of the CDR3: TGTGCCAGCAGCTTTCAACCCGGACAGAACAATGAGCAGTTCTTC. Its protein product is CASSFQPGQNNEQFF.

For this clonotype: Since a much larger clone is just one base distant, this may be a read error. The chain uses TRBV20-1 and TRBJ2-7, with D maybe TRBD1 (5 bases). CDR1 DFQATT and CDR2 SNEGSKA come from the germline V gene (reference sequence). There are 15 residues in the CDR3. Trimming cost V 3 bases and J 6 bases, with 21 bases left between them. The CDR3 spells CSASGLVSKGFEQYF. Written as DNA, the CDR3 is TGCAGTGCTAGCGGCCTGGTCAGTAAGGGGTTCGAGCAGTACTTC.

This clonotype has just a few counts. J is TRBJ1-2 and V is TRBV15; a weak D match, TRBD1 (5 bases). CDR3 length equals 13 residues. Looked up from germline, CDR1 is LNHNV and CDR2 is YYDKDF (reference sequence). V shed 0 bases and J shed 7 bases, with 9 bases lying between them. The CDR3 region is CATSRDGTGGYTF. In DNA form, the CDR3 reads TGTGCCACCAGCAGAGACGGGACGGGTGGCTACACCTTC.

The rearrangement joins TRBV24-1 to TRBJ2-5, with D possibly matching TRBD1 (5 bases). CDR3 length: 13 residues. Looked up from germline, CDR1 is KGHDR and CDR2 is SFDVKD. With 5 bases removed from V and 5 bases from J, the gap between germline ends came to 11 bases. The CDR3 DNA is TGTGCCACCAGTGTCCCAGGGTCGGAGACCCAGTACTTC. This translates into CATSVPGSETQYF.

This clonotype was detected ten times or more. J is TRBJ2-2 and V is TRBV30, with 9 bases fitting TRBD1. The CDR3 runs 15 residues. Germline V gives CDR1 GTSNPN, CDR2 SVGIG (reference sequence). The V segment lost 2 bases and the J segment 3 bases; nucleotides outside the gene matches: 4. CDR3: CAWSFRDRDTGELFF. The CDR3, as DNA: TGTGCCTGGAGTTTCCGGGACAGGGACACCGGGGAGCTGTTTTTT.

A remark on this clonotype: One base away lies a much larger clone, so this may be a sequencing read error. The chain combines TRBV6-1 with TRBJ2-1; the D gene is possibly TRBD1 (6 bases). The CDR3 runs to 14 residues. Trimming removed 6 bases from V and 8 bases from J, with 17 bases in between. The V gene's germline CDR1 is MNHNS and CDR2 SASEGT. This CDR3 is CASSPQGRGYEQFF. The DNA for the CDR3 is TGTGCCAGCAGCCCTCAAGGCAGGGGATATGAGCAGTTCTTC.

The chain couples TRBV27 to TRBJ1-2; D is possibly TRBD1 (6 bases). From germline, CDR1 is MNHEY and CDR2 SMNVEV (reference sequence). V was cut by 8 bases and J by 2 bases, with 21 bases left in between. CDR3 length equals 16 residues. The chain's CDR3 is CASALLGGRNNYGYTF. For the CDR3, the DNA is TGTGCCAGCGCCCTACTAGGGGGGCGGAACAACTATGGCTACACCTTC.

This clonotype has at least ten counts. This chain links TRBV11-2 with TRBJ2-5, with 16 bases lining up with TRBD2. The CDR3 has 17 residues. The V gene's germline CDR1 is SGHAT and CDR2 FQNNGV. V shed 4 bases and J 1 base; nucleotides not matched to a gene: 3. CDR3 nucleotide sequence: TGTGCCAGCAGCTCCGGGACTAGCGGGGGGGCCCAAGAGACCCAGTACTTC. Translated, it gives CASSSGTSGGAQETQYF.